The 31 T cell receptor beta chains presented below share a single source sample, sequenced in a study of T cell changes during pregnancy in multiple sclerosis (dated by TCRdb to the late 2010s). Receptor amplification or capture employed the immunoSEQ multiplex PCR assay. TCRdb provides this immuneACCESS table in a form limited to in-frame rearrangements. Some clones are lacking; in checked studies, under half of them reflect an unresolved V gene, and why the rest are absent is not known. Present in this sample are 45,000 to 55,000 clones, 80% to 90% of which were seen just once. The ten largest make up 1% to 1.5% of the sample. This sample comprised CD4+ T cells from peripheral blood mononuclear cells, obtained in the second trimester of pregnancy. All receptors come from a female donor with multiple sclerosis, enrolled in a pregnancy study.

The chain carries TRBV7-2 and TRBJ1-1; a possible D gene is TRBD1 (6 bases). The CDR3 has 15 amino acids. Trimming shortened V by 6 bases and J by 4 bases, and 18 bases separated the two germline ends. CDR1 and CDR2 from the germline V gene are SGHTA and FQGNSA. The CDR3 loop reads CASSSQGGVSTEAFF. CDR3 coding DNA: TGTGCCAGCAGTTCCCAAGGGGGGGTTTCCACTGAAGCTTTCTTT.

This clone was detected once. The chain couples TRBV6-4 to TRBJ2-3, with D tentatively TRBD2 (5 bases). Germline loops: CDR1 MRHNA, CDR2 SNTAGT. The CDR3 is 15 residues long. Trimming pared 6 bases from V and 15 bases from J, leaving 28 bases between. For the CDR3, the DNA is TGTGCCAGCAGCGATAACATAGCGACGCGAGGTTTCAAATATTTT. Translated, it gives CASSDNIATRGFKYF.

The chain has TRBV5-1 and TRBJ2-7, with 11 bases identical to TRBD2. CDR1 is SGHRS, CDR2 YFSETQ, per germline. The junction had 7 bases not matched to a gene; V was cut back by 4 bases and J by 1 base. This CDR3 is built from 16 residues. The CDR3 protein is CASSVLLAGASYEQYF. CDR3 sequence (DNA): TGCGCCAGCAGCGTCTTACTAGCGGGAGCATCCTACGAGCAGTACTTC.

The gene calls are TRBV29-1 and TRBJ2-5; 8 bases fit TRBD1. CDR1 and CDR2 (germline): SQVTM, ANQGSEA. V shed 3 bases, J shed 5 bases, and the junction held 2 bases outside the gene matches. CDR3 size: 12 residues. The CDR3 loop reads CSVDRGRETQYF. The CDR3 DNA reads TGCAGCGTTGACAGGGGGCGGGAGACCCAGTACTTC.

The CDR3 DNA reads TGTGCCAGTAGTAGTAACAGGGTCCGTTACAATGAGCAGTTCTTC. Translating gives CASSSNRVRYNEQFF. The chain carries TRBV19 and TRBJ2-1; the D gene is possibly TRBD1 (6 bases). V gave up 4 bases and J gave up 4 bases, with 14 bases separating them. The CDR3 consists of 15 residues. CDR1 and CDR2 (germline): LNHDA, SQIVND (reference sequence).

The chain uses TRBV7-8 and TRBJ1-1; tentative D call: TRBD1 (5 bases). V was shortened by 1 base and J by 0 bases, with 12 bases between the two germline ends. Per the germline V gene, CDR1 is SGHVS and CDR2 is FQNEAQ. The CDR3 loop spans 16 amino acids. As DNA, the CDR3 is TGTGCCAGCAGCTTAGGTATACAGGAGATGAACACTGAAGCTTTCTTT. Translation gives CASSLGIQEMNTEAFF.

V gene TRBV7-2 combines with J gene TRBJ2-1; 10 bases agree with TRBD2. This CDR3 has 16 residues. J gave up 6 bases and V 3 bases, and 8 bases lay outside the gene matches. Germline V lookup: CDR1 SGHTA, CDR2 FQGNSA. The CDR3 loop reads CASSFVAGGIGNEQFF. The DNA of the CDR3 is TGTGCCAGCAGCTTCGTAGCGGGAGGAATCGGCAATGAGCAGTTCTTC. Together with reference TRBV7-2 and TRBJ2-1, the CDR3 gives the full variable domain: GAGVSQSPSNKVTEKGKDVELRCDPISGHTALYWYRQSLGQGLEFLIYFQGNSAPDKSGLPSDRFSAERTGGSVSTLTIQRTQQEDSAVYLCASSFVAGGIGNEQFFGPGTRLTVL.

V usage is TRBV7-3 and J usage is TRBJ2-1, with a weak D call TRBD2 (6 bases). This CDR3 region has 17 residues. With 2 bases removed from V and 7 bases from J, the gap between germline ends came to 21 bases. The germline gives CDR1 SGHTA, CDR2 FQGTGA. The CDR3 is CASSLESGFGGRNEQFF. The CDR3 DNA reads TGTGCCAGCAGCTTAGAATCAGGGTTCGGGGGTAGGAATGAGCAGTTCTTC.

The chain uses TRBV7-9 and TRBJ1-2; possible D gene TRBD1, 5 bases. This CDR3 region has 14 residues. Germline V gives CDR1 SEHNR, CDR2 FQNEAQ (reference sequence). V gave up 4 bases and J gave up 4 bases, with 13 bases separating them. CDR3 sequence reads: CASSSGRGIYGYTF. CDR3 sequence (DNA): TGTGCCAGCAGCTCCGGAAGGGGAATCTATGGCTACACCTTC. Combining the CDR3 with reference TRBV7-9 and TRBJ1-2 gives the whole variable domain DTGVSQNPRHKITKRGQNVTFRCDPISEHNRLYWYRQTLGQGPEFLTYFQNEAQLEKSRLLSDRFSAERPKGSFSTLEIQRTEQGDSAMYLCASSSGRGIYGYTFGSGTRLTVV.

V usage is TRBV27 and J usage is TRBJ1-5, with 11 bases that match TRBD1. Germline values: CDR1 MNHEY, CDR2 SMNVEV (reference sequence). The length of the CDR3 is 15 residues. Trimming took 6 bases from V and 6 from J; bases not matched to a gene: 7. CDR3 sequence reads: CASRRDRGFGQPQHF. For the CDR3, the DNA is TGTGCCAGCAGAAGGGACAGGGGGTTCGGTCAGCCCCAGCATTTT.

This clone occurred a few times. The chain recombines TRBV7-9 with TRBJ2-7, with D perhaps TRBD1 (7 bases). V gave up 5 bases and J gave up 3 bases, with 20 bases separating them. This CDR3 comprises 16 residues. Per the germline V gene, CDR1 is SEHNR and CDR2 is FQNEAQ (reference sequence). CDR3 protein: CASSGGGGQELYEQYF. In nucleotides, the CDR3 is TGTGCCAGCAGCGGAGGGGGAGGACAGGAGCTCTACGAGCAGTACTTC.

The rearrangement uses TRBV5-1 and TRBJ2-1; TRBD1 might be the D (5 bases). CDR1 and CDR2 (germline): SGHRS, YFSETQ. This CDR3 comprises 14 residues. Trimming cost V 0 bases and J 8 bases, with 12 bases left between them. The CDR3 reads CASSLGQTSDEQFF. The CDR3 bases are TGCGCCAGCAGCTTGGGACAGACCTCCGATGAGCAGTTCTTC.

This chain joins TRBV2 and TRBJ1-5, with D possibly being TRBD1 (5 bases). The V end lost 4 bases, the J end lost 7 bases, and 11 bases lay between the germline ends. The CDR3 spans 13 residues. Germline V gene lookup returns CDR1 SNHLY and CDR2 FYNNEI. Written as DNA, the CDR3 is TGTGCCAGCAGTGCTCCAGGACAACAGCCCCAGCATTTT. This sequence encodes CASSAPGQQPQHF.

V gene TRBV5-5 combines with J gene TRBJ1-1; D ambiguous. The CDR3 is made up of 13 amino acids. Trimming removed 1 base from V and 1 base from J, with 5 bases in between. Looked up from germline, CDR1 is SGHKS and CDR2 is YYEKEE (reference sequence). The CDR3 DNA sequence: TGTGCCAGCAGCTTGCAGTCGAACACTGAAGCTTTCTTT. Its protein product is CASSLQSNTEAFF. The whole variable domain, filled in from reference TRBV5-5 and TRBJ1-1, reads DAGVTQSPTHLIKTRGQQVTLRCSPISGHKSVSWYQQVLGQGPQFIFQYYEKEERGRGNFPDRFSARQFPNYSSELNVNALLLGDSALYLCASSLQSNTEAFFGQGTRLTVV.

The rearrangement uses TRBV18 and TRBJ2-5; tentatively, D is TRBD1 (5 bases). The CDR3 spans 14 residues. Germline V gene lookup returns CDR1 KGHSH and CDR2 LQKENI. V shed 0 bases and J shed 2 bases, with 7 bases lying between them. CDR3 coding DNA: TGTGCCAGCTCACCACCAGACAGACAAGAGACCCAGTACTTC. Translated, it gives CASSPPDRQETQYF.

This chain links TRBV11-2 with TRBJ1-5; 9 positions match TRBD1. Germline V gives CDR1 SGHAT, CDR2 FQNNGV. This CDR3 has 15 residues. Germline trimming cut 6 bases from V and 4 bases from J; bases unmatched to any gene: 7. CDR3: CASRMDRGANQPQHF. CDR3 sequence (DNA): TGTGCCAGCAGAATGGACAGGGGCGCTAATCAGCCCCAGCATTTT.

Comments on this clone: A much larger clonotype is one base distant, so this may be a read error. The V call is TRBV5-8, the J call TRBJ1-2; tentative D call: TRBD1 (6 bases). Trimming removed 3 bases from V and 12 bases from J, with 24 bases in between. Germline V gives CDR1 SGHTS, CDR2 YDEGEE. CDR3 length equals 15 residues. The CDR3 bases are TGTGCCAGCAGCTCTGAAAGCGGGACACCAAGAAGCCACACCTTC. Translation: CASSSESGTPRSHTF.

V and J are TRBV10-1 and TRBJ2-3; TRBD2 matches 9 bases. The CDR3 spans 13 residues. Losses at the gene ends were 5 bases for V and 6 bases for J; bases not matched to a gene: 3. CDR1 is WNHNN, CDR2 SYGVQD, per germline (reference sequence). In nucleotides, the CDR3 is TGCGCCAGCAGTTTAGCGGGAGCGGATACGCAGTATTTT. This encodes CASSLAGADTQYF.

This clone was detected a few times. The V and J genes are TRBV5-1 and TRBJ2-7; the match to TRBD2 covers 7 bases. Losses at the gene ends were 0 bases for V and 3 bases for J; bases not matched to a gene: 6. Per the germline V gene, CDR1 is SGHRS and CDR2 is YFSETQ. The CDR3 runs to 15 residues. CDR3 loop: CASSLVLGGVYEQYF. For the CDR3, the DNA is TGCGCCAGCAGCTTGGTGCTGGGGGGGGTCTACGAGCAGTACTTC.

The chain couples TRBV28 to TRBJ1-1; D is uncertain. This CDR3 spans 14 amino acids. Germline CDR1 is MDHEN and CDR2 is SYDVKM. Trimming cost V 2 bases and J 2 bases, with 9 bases left between them. CDR3 nucleotides: TGTGCCAGCAGTTTAGTCGTCAGAAACACTGAAGCTTTCTTT. Translating gives CASSLVVRNTEAFF.

CDR3 nucleotides: TGTGCCAGCAGTTCACAGGTGGATACGCAGTATTTT. It encodes CASSSQVDTQYF. The chain recombines TRBV7-9 with TRBJ2-3; D perhaps matches TRBD1 (5 bases). This CDR3 is built from 12 residues. CDR1 and CDR2 (germline): SEHNR, FQNEAQ (reference sequence). Trimming stripped 6 bases from V and 6 bases from J, with 10 bases between.

This clone has a handful of counts. The chain recombines TRBV4-2 with TRBJ1-5; D is unclear. Per the germline V gene, CDR1 is LGHNA and CDR2 is YNFKEQ. The CDR3 spans 15 residues. V shed 0 bases and J shed 0 bases, with 6 bases lying between them. In DNA, the CDR3 is TGTGCCAGCAGCCAAGATCTGAGTAGCAATCAGCCCCAGCATTTT. Translation: CASSQDLSSNQPQHF.

This sequence joins TRBV25-1 and TRBJ2-5; 7 nucleotides line up with TRBD2. The CDR3 totals 12 residues. The V and J ends lost 7 bases and 5 bases, in that order; junction bases with no gene match: 4. Germline CDR1 reads MGHDK; CDR2 reads SYGVNS. DNA of the CDR3: TGTGCCAGCAATGGCGGGAGTGAGACCCAGTACTTC. The encoded protein is CASNGGSETQYF.

Note on this clone: The sample contains more than one DNA sequence encoding this CDR3. The chain employs TRBV29-1 and TRBJ2-3; TRBD1 agrees at 9 bases. CDR1 and CDR2 from the germline V gene are SQVTM and ANQGSEA. V shed 3 bases, J shed 3 bases, and the junction held 1 base outside the gene matches. The CDR3 loop spans 13 amino acids. The CDR3 DNA reads as TGCAGCGTTGAGGACAGGGGTACAGATACGCAGTATTTT. Translation: CSVEDRGTDTQYF.

The CDR3 DNA is TGTGCCAGCAGGGTGGACAGGGATGCTGGCTACACCTTC. It codes for CASRVDRDAGYTF. This chain connects TRBV2 to TRBJ1-2; 8 bases map to TRBD1. The V and J ends lost 6 bases and 7 bases, in that order; junction bases with no gene match: 7. Germline V gene lookup returns CDR1 SNHLY and CDR2 FYNNEI. The CDR3 totals 13 residues.

The rearrangement joins TRBV6-6 to TRBJ2-1; 8 bases align to TRBD1. The CDR3 consists of 16 residues. Per the germline V gene, CDR1 is MNHNY and CDR2 is SVGAGI (reference sequence). V lost 5 bases and J lost 3; bases outside the gene matches: 9. This CDR3 is CASSAWTGSGYNEQFF. CDR3 nucleotide sequence: TGTGCCAGCAGTGCCTGGACAGGGTCCGGCTACAATGAGCAGTTCTTC.

CDR3 bases: TGTGCCAGCAGTCAGGTACTAGGAAACAGATACGAGCAGTACTTC. The encoded protein is CASSQVLGNRYEQYF. The rearrangement links TRBV28 to TRBJ2-7, with D possibly TRBD2 on 5 matching bases. This CDR3 contains 15 residues. The germline V gene encodes CDR1 MDHEN and CDR2 SYDVKM. V lost 5 bases and J lost 4, with 18 bases in between.

This clone was picked up a small number of times. The V call is TRBV30, the J call TRBJ1-4; TRBD1 matches 8 bases. This CDR3 contains 12 residues. Germline CDR1 is GTSNPN and CDR2 is SVGIG (reference sequence). V dropped 2 bases and J dropped 12; count of bases not matched to a gene: 5. The CDR3 loop reads CAWSPTDRELFF. CDR3 DNA sequence: TGTGCCTGGAGTCCAACGGACAGGGAACTGTTTTTT.

This chain links TRBV19 with TRBJ1-5; D uncertain. V lost 7 bases to trimming and J lost 3 bases, with 10 bases between them. The CDR3 is 13 residues long. Germline V gives CDR1 LNHDA, CDR2 SQIVND (reference sequence). The CDR3 here is CASTGQNNQPQHF. CDR3 coding DNA: TGTGCCAGTACAGGCCAGAACAATCAGCCCCAGCATTTT.

This chain uses TRBV6-5 with TRBJ2-1, with D maybe TRBD2 (6 bases). The ends were cut back, 6 bases at V and 6 bases at J, with 15 bases in the middle. This CDR3 comprises 14 residues. The germline CDR1 and CDR2 sequences are MNHEY and SVGAGI. DNA for the CDR3: TGTGCCAGCAGGAAAAGCGGGTACGGCAATGAGCAGTTCTTC. Amino acid sequence: CASRKSGYGNEQFF.

The genes are TRBV6-5 and TRBJ2-1; 7 positions agree with TRBD1. V trimming: 6 bases; J trimming: 9 bases; junction bases outside the gene matches: 8. The CDR3 contains 13 residues. From germline, CDR1 is MNHEY and CDR2 SVGAGI. CDR3 coding DNA: TGTGCCAGCAGCAGGGGGTGGGGGACTGAGCAGTTCTTC. Translating it yields CASSRGWGTEQFF.